The source of this T cell receptor (beta chain) is a study of glioma-infiltrating T cells. Trimming left V 5 bases short and J 0 bases short, with 13 bases between. Germline CDR1 and CDR2: SGHTA and FQGNSA. CDR3 length: 15 residues. Using RNA template, CDR3s of TCR alpha and beta were amplified with iRepertoire arm-PCR. For one-step reverse transcription and amplification, roughly 85-450 ng of tissue mRNA or PBMC total RNA was used. TCRdb used MiXCR to reprocess the multiplex PCR reads, holding one entry per CDR3 protein. Of 150,000 or so distinct CDR3 sequences listed, about two fifths were seen once; the top ten hold roughly 20%. In regard to this clonotype: Its antigen is not known.

Whole-study findings and limits: Non-neoplastic patients had below-expected tissue-blood divergence, while all gliomas exceeded expectation. Only very few CDR3 sequences appeared in both tissue and blood.

This receptor was obtained from a human donor with low-grade glioma or glioblastoma, undergoing nonglioma brain surgery, or in good health (not recorded which). Sequenced sample: glioma tissue, nonneoplastic brain tissue, or PBMCs (not recorded which). The J gene is TRBJ1-1, the V gene TRBV7-2; D perhaps matches TRBD1 (6 bases). This chain's CDR3 is CASSRTQGLNTEAFF. Here the CDR3 DNA reads TGTGCCAGCAGCCGGACACAGGGTCTGAACACTGAAGCTTTCTTT. Full variable domain (rest looked up from reference TRBV7-2 and TRBJ1-1): GAGVSQSPSNKVTEKGKDVELRCDPISGHTALYWYRQSLGQGLEFLIYFQGNSAPDKSGLPSDRFSAERTGGSVSTLTIQRTQQEDSAVYLCASSRTQGLNTEAFFGQGTRLTVV.